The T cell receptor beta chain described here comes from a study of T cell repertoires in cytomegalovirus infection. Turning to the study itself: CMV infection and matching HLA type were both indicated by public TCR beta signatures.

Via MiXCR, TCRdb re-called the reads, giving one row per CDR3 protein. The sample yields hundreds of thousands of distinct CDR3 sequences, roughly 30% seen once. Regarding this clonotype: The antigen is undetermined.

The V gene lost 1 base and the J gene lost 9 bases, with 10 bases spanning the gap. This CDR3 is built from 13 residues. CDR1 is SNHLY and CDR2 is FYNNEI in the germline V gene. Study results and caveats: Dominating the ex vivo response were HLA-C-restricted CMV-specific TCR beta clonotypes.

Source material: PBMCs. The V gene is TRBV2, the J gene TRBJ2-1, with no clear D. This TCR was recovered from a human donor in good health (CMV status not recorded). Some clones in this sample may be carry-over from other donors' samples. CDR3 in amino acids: CASSEDRAVEQFF. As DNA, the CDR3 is TGTGCCAGCAGTGAAGATAGGGCTGTTGAGCAGTTCTTC.